This T cell receptor (beta chain) appears in the sequencing data of a study of cytomegalovirus exposure and HLA in healthy donors. As for the study in general: Later analysis reported that the approximately 130 validation repertoires shared the platform of the 500 to 850 first-cohort repertoires. Findings of the study overall: According to the study, roughly 160 TCR beta chains were cytomegalovirus-associated.

Details on this clone: The antigen is not known. At the DNA level, this CDR3 is encoded by other sequences in the same sample as well.

The V gene's germline CDR1 is SGHAT and CDR2 FQNNGV. This CDR3 has 13 residues. V was cut by 3 bases and J by 3 bases, with 9 bases left in between. Repertoires were generated with immunoSEQ multiplex PCR, while TCRdb's copy carries only in-frame clones and drops some. The sample carries 300,000 to 400,000 clones, 70% to 90% recorded once. The donors were members of the 120-subject validation cohort (separate from the approximately 730-subject first cohort). This chain connects TRBV11-2 to TRBJ2-7; possibly TRBD1 for D (5 bases). The sequence derives from a woman in her late teens or twenties in good health and CMV-seronegative. The sequenced sample was PBMCs. CDR3 bases: TGTGCCAGCAGCTTGGGGCCCCTCTACGAGCAGTACTTC. Translating gives CASSLGPLYEQYF.